Following are 5 T cell receptor beta chains from one sample sequenced in a study of cytomegalovirus exposure and HLA in healthy donors (dated by TCRdb to about 2017). Library construction relied on the immunoSEQ multiplex PCR assay. A mixture of 60 forward primers for TCR Vbeta segments and 13 reverse primers for TCR Jbeta segments was used in the multiplex PCR. What TCRdb holds here is the immuneACCESS table cut down to in-frame rearrangements. Part of the clones is not present; checked against another copy, under half of the missing clones reflect an unresolved V gene, and the others are unexplained. This sample's table has entries for 50,000 to 70,000 clones. Of the sample, under 10% is held by the ten largest clones. Sequencing used PBMCs. The receptor set was obtained from a man over 45 in good health and CMV-seropositive.

The V call is TRBV18, the J call TRBJ2-7, with TRBD2 matching over 12 bases. CDR1 KGHSH and CDR2 LQKENI come from the germline V gene. This CDR3 region has 17 residues. Trimming took 6 bases from V and 1 from J; bases not matched to a gene: 10. Here the CDR3 reads CASSTGLAGGMSYEQYF. The CDR3 coding sequence is TGTGCCAGCTCCACGGGTCTAGCGGGAGGGATGTCCTACGAGCAGTACTTC.

The chain couples TRBV19 to TRBJ1-5; TRBD1 agrees at 7 bases. V dropped 2 bases and J dropped 6; count of bases not matched to a gene: 7. Germline-derived CDR1 and CDR2 are LNHDA and SQIVND (reference sequence). This CDR3 is built from 15 residues. For the CDR3, the DNA is TGTGCCAGTAGTATAAAGGGGGCGGGTATTCAGCCCCAGCATTTT. Protein product: CASSIKGAGIQPQHF.

The chain employs TRBV7-9 and TRBJ1-1; TRBD1 matches 8 bases. The germline V gene has CDR1 SEHNR and CDR2 FQNEAQ (reference sequence). The junction had 5 bases not matched to a gene; V was cut back by 4 bases and J by 4 bases. The CDR3 has 14 amino acids. The CDR3: CASSSQGGGTEAFF. The CDR3 region has the DNA TGTGCCAGCAGCTCACAGGGGGGAGGCACTGAAGCTTTCTTT.

V and J are TRBV30 and TRBJ2-2, with no clear D. Germline CDR1 reads GTSNPN; CDR2 reads SVGIG (reference sequence). V lost 0 bases, J lost 2 bases, and 4 bases lay in between. This CDR3 is built from 13 residues. CDR3 DNA sequence: TGTGCCTGGAGTGTAGCAAACACCGGGGAGCTGTTTTTT. This gives the protein CAWSVANTGELFF. The complete variable domain, with remaining parts taken from reference TRBV30 and TRBJ2-2, reads SQTIHQWPATLVQPVGSPLSLECTVEGTSNPNLYWYRQAAGRGLQLLFYSVGIGQISSEVPQNLSASRPQDRQFILSSKKLLLSDSGFYLCAWSVANTGELFFGEGSRLTVL.

This chain uses TRBV10-3 with TRBJ2-7, with D unresolved. The CDR3 is 13 amino acids. V lost 2 bases, J lost 7 bases, and 12 bases lay in between. The V gene's germline CDR1 is ENHRY and CDR2 SYGVKD. The CDR3 reads CAISEGSRREQYF. The CDR3 coding sequence is TGTGCCATCAGTGAGGGGTCACGGCGGGAGCAGTACTTC.